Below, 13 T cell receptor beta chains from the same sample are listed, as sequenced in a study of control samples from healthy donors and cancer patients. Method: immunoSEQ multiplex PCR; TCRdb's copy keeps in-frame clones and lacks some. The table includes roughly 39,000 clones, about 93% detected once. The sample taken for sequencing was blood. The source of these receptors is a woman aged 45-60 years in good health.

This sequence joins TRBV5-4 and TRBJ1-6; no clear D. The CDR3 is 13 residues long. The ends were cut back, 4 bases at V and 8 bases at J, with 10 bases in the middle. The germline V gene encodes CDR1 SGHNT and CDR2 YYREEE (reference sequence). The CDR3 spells CASSEGRDSPLHF. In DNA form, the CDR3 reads TGTGCCAGCAGCGAAGGACGGGATTCACCCCTCCACTTT. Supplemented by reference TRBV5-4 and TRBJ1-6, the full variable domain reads ETGVTQSPTHLIKTRGQQVTLRCSSQSGHNTVSWYQQALGQGPQFIFQYYREEENGRGNFPPRFSGLQFPNYSSELNVNALELDDSALYLCASSEGRDSPLHFGNGTRLTVT.

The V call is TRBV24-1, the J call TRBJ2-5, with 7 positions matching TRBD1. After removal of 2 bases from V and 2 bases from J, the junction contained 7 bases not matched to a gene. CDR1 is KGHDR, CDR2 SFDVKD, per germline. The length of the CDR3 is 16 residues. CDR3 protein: CATSDWGTALQETQYF. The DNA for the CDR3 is TGTGCCACCAGTGATTGGGGGACAGCGTTACAAGAGACCCAGTACTTC.

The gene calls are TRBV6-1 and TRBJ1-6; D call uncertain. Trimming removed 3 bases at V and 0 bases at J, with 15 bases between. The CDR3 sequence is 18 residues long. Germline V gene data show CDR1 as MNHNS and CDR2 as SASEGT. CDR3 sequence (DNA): TGTGCCAGCAGTGATTTCGGACGTTCCTTCTCCTATAATTCACCCCTCCACTTT. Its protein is CASSDFGRSFSYNSPLHF.

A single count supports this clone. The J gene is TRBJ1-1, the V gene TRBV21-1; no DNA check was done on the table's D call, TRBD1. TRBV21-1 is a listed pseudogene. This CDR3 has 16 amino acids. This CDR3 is CASSLPSGTANTEAFF. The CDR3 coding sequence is TGTGCCAGCAGCCTCCCTTCCGGGACAGCGAACACTGAAGCTTTCTTT.

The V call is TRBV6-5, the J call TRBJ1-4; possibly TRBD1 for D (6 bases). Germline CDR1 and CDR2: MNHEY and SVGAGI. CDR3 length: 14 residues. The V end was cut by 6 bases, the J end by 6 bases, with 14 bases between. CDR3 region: CASSRDRLDEKLFF. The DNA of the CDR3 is TGTGCCAGCAGCCGAGACAGGTTGGATGAAAAACTGTTTTTT.

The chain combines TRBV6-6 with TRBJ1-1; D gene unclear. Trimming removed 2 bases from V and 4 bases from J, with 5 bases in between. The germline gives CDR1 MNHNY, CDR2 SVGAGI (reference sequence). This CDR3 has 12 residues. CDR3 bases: TGTGCCAGCAGTTACCGGGCCACTGAAGCTTTCTTT. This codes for CASSYRATEAFF.

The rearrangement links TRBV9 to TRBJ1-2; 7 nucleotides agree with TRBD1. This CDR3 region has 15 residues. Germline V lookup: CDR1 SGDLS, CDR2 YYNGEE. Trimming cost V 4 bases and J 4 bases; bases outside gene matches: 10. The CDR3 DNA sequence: TGTGCCAGCAGCTCCTTACAGGGGAGCGTCTATGGCTACACCTTC. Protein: CASSSLQGSVYGYTF.

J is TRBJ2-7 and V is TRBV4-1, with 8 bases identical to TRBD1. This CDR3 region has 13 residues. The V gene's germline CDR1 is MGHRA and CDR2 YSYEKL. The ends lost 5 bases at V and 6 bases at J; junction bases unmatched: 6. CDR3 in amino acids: CASSTRQGFEQYF. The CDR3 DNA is TGCGCCAGCAGCACTCGACAGGGGTTCGAGCAGTACTTC.

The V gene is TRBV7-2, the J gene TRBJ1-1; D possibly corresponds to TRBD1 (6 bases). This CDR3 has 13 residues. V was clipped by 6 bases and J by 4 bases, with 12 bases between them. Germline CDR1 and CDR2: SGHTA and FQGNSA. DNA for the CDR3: TGTGCCAGCAGGGTGGAGGGGGGCACTGAAGCTTTCTTT. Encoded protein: CASRVEGGTEAFF.

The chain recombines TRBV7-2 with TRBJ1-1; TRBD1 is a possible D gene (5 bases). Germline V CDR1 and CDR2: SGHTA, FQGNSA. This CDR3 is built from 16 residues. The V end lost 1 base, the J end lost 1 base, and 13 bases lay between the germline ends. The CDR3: CASSLVWSGGNTEAFF. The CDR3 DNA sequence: TGTGCCAGCAGCTTAGTGTGGTCCGGGGGGAACACTGAAGCTTTCTTT.

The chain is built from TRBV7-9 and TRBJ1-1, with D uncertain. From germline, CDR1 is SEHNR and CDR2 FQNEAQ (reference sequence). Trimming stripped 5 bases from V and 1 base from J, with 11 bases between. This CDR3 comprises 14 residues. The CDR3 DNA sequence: TGTGCCAGCAGCCTTTTAGCCCAGAACACTGAAGCTTTCTTT. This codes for CASSLLAQNTEAFF.

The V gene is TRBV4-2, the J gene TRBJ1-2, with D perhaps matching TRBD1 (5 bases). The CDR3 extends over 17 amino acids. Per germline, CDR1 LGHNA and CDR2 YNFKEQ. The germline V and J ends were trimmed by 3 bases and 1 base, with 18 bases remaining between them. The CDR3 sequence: CASSQAEEGRGNYGYTF. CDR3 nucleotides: TGTGCCAGCAGCCAGGCTGAGGAGGGGCGAGGTAACTATGGCTACACCTTC.

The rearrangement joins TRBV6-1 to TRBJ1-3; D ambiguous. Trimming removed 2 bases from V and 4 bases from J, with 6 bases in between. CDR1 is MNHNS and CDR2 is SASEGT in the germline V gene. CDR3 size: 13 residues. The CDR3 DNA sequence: TGTGCCAGCAGTGAAACGAGCGGAAACACCATATATTTT. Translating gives CASSETSGNTIYF.